Shown below are 25 T cell receptor beta chains from a single sample sequenced in a study of T cell repertoires in cytomegalovirus infection. These receptors' antigens are unknown. From the reads, TCRdb called clonotypes with MiXCR, one entry per CDR3 protein. The sample shows 600,000 to 700,000 distinct CDR3 sequences, 30% to 40% of them seen only once. The sample here was cultured PBMCs, taken from culture after CMV antigen stimulation. The receptors originated from a human donor in good health (CMV status not recorded). Some clones in this sample may be carry-over from other donors' samples.

J is TRBJ2-1 and V is TRBV29-1; D unresolved. Trimming pared 5 bases from V and 4 bases from J, leaving 15 bases between. Germline loops: CDR1 SQVTM, CDR2 ANQGSEA. The CDR3 runs to 14 residues. The CDR3 coding sequence is TGCAGCGTTCGCGGCAGAGTGGAATACAATGAGCAGTTCTTC. Its translation is CSVRGRVEYNEQFF.

This clonotype was recorded at least ten times. This chain joins TRBV7-2 and TRBJ1-5, with D possibly being TRBD1 (5 bases). The CDR3 contains 15 residues. Germline CDR1 reads SGHTA; CDR2 reads FQGNSA. V dropped 3 bases and J dropped 4 bases, with 13 bases sitting between them. The CDR3, as DNA: TGTGCCAGCAGCTTGGGGACCTCGAAGAATCAGCCCCAGCATTTT. Residues: CASSLGTSKNQPQHF.

The V gene is TRBV4-1, the J gene TRBJ1-1; tentatively, D is TRBD1 (6 bases). Germline V gives CDR1 MGHRA, CDR2 YSYEKL. The CDR3 runs to 17 residues. With 2 bases removed from V and 1 base from J, the gap between germline ends came to 17 bases. For the CDR3, the DNA is TGCGCCAGCAGCCAAACCCAGGGGAGAATATGGAACACTGAAGCTTTCTTT. This codes for CASSQTQGRIWNTEAFF.

This clonotype was observed a few times. The rearrangement links TRBV7-2 to TRBJ1-2; unclear D gene. The CDR3 has 12 residues. Germline CDR1 is SGHTA and CDR2 is FQGNSA. CDR3 protein: CATQGKFYGYTF. The DNA for the CDR3 is TGTGCGACGCAAGGGAAATTCTATGGCTACACCTTC.

The chain links TRBV19 to TRBJ1-1, with D perhaps matching TRBD1 (5 bases). The CDR3 spans 14 residues. Germline V gene lookup returns CDR1 LNHDA and CDR2 SQIVND (reference sequence). Deletions cut 9 bases from V and 3 bases from J, with 17 bases between. The CDR3: CASRVVESDTEAFF. The DNA for the CDR3 is TGTGCCAGCAGGGTCGTGGAGTCGGACACTGAAGCTTTCTTT. The full variable domain, with the rest looked up from reference TRBV19 and TRBJ1-1, is DGGITQSPKYLFRKEGQNVTLSCEQNLNHDAMYWYRQDPGQGLRLIYYSQIVNDFQKGDIAEGYSVSREKKESFPLTVTSAQKNPTAFYLCASRVVESDTEAFFGQGTRLTVV.

This clonotype has a count of ten or more. This sequence joins TRBV7-2 and TRBJ2-3, with D possibly being TRBD2 (5 bases). Germline CDR1 SGHTA, CDR2 FQGNSA. Trimming removed 7 bases at V and 0 bases at J, with 14 bases between. This CDR3 comprises 15 residues. The CDR3 sequence: CASTHQRSSTDTQYF. For the CDR3, the DNA is TGTGCCAGCACCCACCAGCGGTCCAGCACAGATACGCAGTATTTT.

This clonotype was counted ten times or more. The chain has TRBV7-2 and TRBJ2-7, with 7 bases aligning to TRBD2. CDR3 size: 14 residues. Germline V gives CDR1 SGHTA, CDR2 FQGNSA. V dropped 1 base and J dropped 3; count of bases not matched to a gene: 3. The CDR3 nucleotides are TGTGCCAGCAGCTTAGGAAGGGACTACTACGAGCAGTACTTC. Amino acid sequence: CASSLGRDYYEQYF.

There are a few counts of this clonotype. CDR3 DNA: TGTGCCAGCAGCCAAGGTGTCGGACAGAGCTATGGCTACACCTTC. Amino acid sequence: CASSQGVGQSYGYTF. This rearrangement joins TRBV3-1 to TRBJ1-2, with D perhaps TRBD1 (6 bases). The ends were cut back, 1 base at V and 4 bases at J, with 13 bases in the middle. Per the germline V gene, CDR1 is LGHDT and CDR2 is YNNKEL (reference sequence). The CDR3 totals 15 residues. Full variable domain (rest looked up from reference TRBV3-1 and TRBJ1-2): DTAVSQTPKYLVTQMGNDKSIKCEQNLGHDTMYWYKQDSKKFLKIMFSYNNKELIINETVPNRFSPKSPDKAHLNLHINSLELGDSAVYFCASSQGVGQSYGYTFGSGTRLTVV.

This clonotype was seen just once. This rearrangement joins TRBV7-9 to TRBJ2-3; possible D gene TRBD2, 7 bases. The CDR3 runs 18 residues. The germline V gene has CDR1 SEHNR and CDR2 FQNEAQ (reference sequence). The V and J ends lost 4 bases and 6 bases respectively, with 26 bases between them. The CDR3 DNA follows: TGTGCCAGCAGCTCTTCCACGCGGTGGCGGGGGCACAGGGATACGCAGTATTTT. This translates into CASSSSTRWRGHRDTQYF.

The gene calls are TRBV29-1 and TRBJ2-7; no reliable D call. Germline V lookup: CDR1 SQVTM, CDR2 ANQGSEA. Trimming removed 6 bases from V and 6 bases from J, with 15 bases in between. There are 12 residues in the CDR3. The CDR3 loop is CSVKNVGFEQYF. The CDR3 DNA reads TGCAGCGTCAAGAATGTGGGGTTCGAGCAGTACTTC.

This chain joins TRBV20-1 and TRBJ2-1; 10 bases are a match to TRBD2. CDR1 DFQATT and CDR2 SNEGSKA come from the germline V gene (reference sequence). The ends lost 3 bases at V and 6 bases at J; junction bases unmatched: 5. The CDR3 covers 14 residues. CDR3: CSASKAGGTNEQFF. In DNA, the CDR3 is TGCAGTGCTAGTAAAGCGGGGGGGACCAATGAGCAGTTCTTC.

The genes are TRBV5-1 and TRBJ1-2; D gene unclear. Trimming cost V 2 bases and J 0 bases, with 11 bases left between them. This CDR3 is built from 15 residues. Germline CDR1 is SGHRS and CDR2 is YFSETQ. The CDR3 region is CASSFDPGANYGYTF. The CDR3 coding sequence is TGCGCCAGCAGCTTTGATCCCGGAGCTAACTATGGCTACACCTTC.

This rearrangement joins TRBV4-1 to TRBJ1-3; a weak D match, TRBD1 (5 bases). There are 15 residues in the CDR3. The ends were cut back, 4 bases at V and 2 bases at J, with 12 bases in the middle. Germline V lookup: CDR1 MGHRA, CDR2 YSYEKL. CDR3 amino acids: CASSPGFGPGNTIYF. CDR3 bases: TGCGCCAGCAGCCCAGGGTTTGGCCCTGGAAACACCATATATTTT.

In DNA, the CDR3 is TGTGCCAGCAGGGGACCCCCACAGGAAGGCACTAATGAAAAACTGTTTTTT. This translates into CASRGPPQEGTNEKLFF. V usage is TRBV7-9 and J usage is TRBJ1-4; tentative D call: TRBD1 (5 bases). This CDR3 contains 17 residues. V gave up 6 bases and J gave up 2 bases, with 19 bases separating them. Germline CDR1 is SEHNR and CDR2 is FQNEAQ (reference sequence).

The sample holds many counts of this clonotype. A read error may produce the germline difference seen at one junction end. The CDR3 is CASSVAGRTLHEQYF. CDR3 nucleotide sequence: TGTGCCAGCAGCGTAGCCGGTAGAACACTCCACGAGCAGTACTTC. This sequence joins TRBV7-9 and TRBJ2-7; unclear D gene. The CDR3 runs 15 residues. Germline V gene sequence: CDR1 SEHNR, CDR2 FQNEAQ (reference sequence).

This clonotype came up a few times. This chain joins TRBV20-1 and TRBJ1-4; D remains unclear. V was clipped by 6 bases and J by 4 bases, with 12 bases between them. CDR1 and CDR2 (germline): DFQATT, SNEGSKA (reference sequence). The CDR3 is 13 amino acids. The DNA of the CDR3 is TGCAGTGCCGCTGGAGGCTATAATGAAAAACTGTTTTTT. This codes for CSAAGGYNEKLFF.

The rearrangement joins TRBV28 to TRBJ1-6; D unresolved. V was cut by 2 bases and J by 3 bases, with 5 bases left in between. Per the germline V gene, CDR1 is MDHEN and CDR2 is SYDVKM. The CDR3 spans 14 residues. The CDR3 here is CASSLRSYNSPLHF. The CDR3 DNA reads TGTGCCAGCAGTTTAAGGAGCTATAATTCACCCCTCCACTTT.

The gene calls are TRBV20-1 and TRBJ2-7; the match to TRBD2 covers 13 bases. The germline gives CDR1 DFQATT, CDR2 SNEGSKA (reference sequence). Unmatched junction bases numbered 8, after V lost 1 base and J lost 2 bases. This CDR3 region has 17 residues. DNA of the CDR3: TGCAGTGCTAGAGCCCGGACTAGCGGGAGTTTACCCTACGAGCAGTACTTC. This translates into CSARARTSGSLPYEQYF.

Only a few counts were recorded for this clonotype. CDR3 bases: TGTGCCAGTAGACCGGGGGGGATTCAAGAGACCCAGTACTTC. Its protein product is CASRPGGIQETQYF. The chain links TRBV19 to TRBJ2-5, with TRBD2 identical over 8 bases. The CDR3 has 14 residues. Germline V gene lookup returns CDR1 LNHDA and CDR2 SQIVND (reference sequence). The V segment lost 6 bases and the J segment 2 bases; nucleotides outside the gene matches: 5.

This clonotype was counted a few times. The chain links TRBV7-8 to TRBJ2-3; TRBD2 is a possible D gene (5 bases). CDR3 length: 14 amino acids. Germline CDR1 and CDR2: SGHVS and FQNEAQ. Trimming removed 5 bases from V and 6 bases from J, with 15 bases in between. DNA for the CDR3: TGTGCCAGCAGCCCCCAGCGGCTGCGGGATACGCAGTATTTT. The encoded protein is CASSPQRLRDTQYF. The full variable domain, completed using reference TRBV7-8 and TRBJ2-3, is GAGVSQSPRYKVAKRGQDVALRCDPISGHVSLFWYQQALGQGPEFLTYFQNEAQLDKSGLPSDRFFAERPEGSVSTLKIQRTQQEDSAVYLCASSPQRLRDTQYFGPGTRLTVL.

This clonotype was counted a few times. The chain couples TRBV7-6 to TRBJ2-5, with D maybe TRBD2 (5 bases). Germline CDR1 and CDR2: SGHVS and FNYEAQ. Trimming pared 2 bases from V and 5 bases from J, leaving 9 bases between. This CDR3 comprises 13 residues. This chain's CDR3 is CASSLSGMETQYF. Here the CDR3 DNA reads TGTGCCAGCAGCTTATCGGGAATGGAGACCCAGTACTTC.

This clonotype turned up a few times. V is TRBV4-1 and J is TRBJ2-5; D perhaps matches TRBD2 (5 bases). V was pared by 4 bases and J by 4 bases, with 10 bases between. The CDR3 totals 13 residues. The V gene's germline CDR1 is MGHRA and CDR2 YSYEKL. In DNA form, the CDR3 reads TGCGCCAGCAGCCCGACTAATCTAGAGACCCAGTACTTC. Translation gives CASSPTNLETQYF.

The chain recombines TRBV6-1 with TRBJ1-5; D unclear. CDR1 is MNHNS, CDR2 SASEGT, per germline. The CDR3 is 14 residues long. V gave up 5 bases and J gave up 4 bases, with 12 bases separating them. The CDR3 coding sequence is TGTGCCAGCAGTCCCCAGACGGGAAATCAGCCCCAGCATTTT. It yields the protein CASSPQTGNQPQHF.

This rearrangement joins TRBV27 to TRBJ2-3; no clear D. The germline gives CDR1 MNHEY, CDR2 SMNVEV (reference sequence). The CDR3 extends over 14 amino acids. V was cut by 0 bases and J by 11 bases, with 15 bases left in between. CDR3 DNA: TGTGCCAGCAGTTTATCGATCCCCGCTTATAAGCAGTATTTT. This translates into CASSLSIPAYKQYF.

The rearrangement joins TRBV7-8 to TRBJ1-5; D uncertain. Trimming removed 5 bases from V and 7 bases from J, with 18 bases in between. The CDR3 is 15 residues long. Germline values: CDR1 SGHVS, CDR2 FQNEAQ. Written as DNA, the CDR3 is TGTGCCAGCAGCCCAGTTCGGTGGCTCGGGCAGCCCCAGCATTTT. It translates to CASSPVRWLGQPQHF.